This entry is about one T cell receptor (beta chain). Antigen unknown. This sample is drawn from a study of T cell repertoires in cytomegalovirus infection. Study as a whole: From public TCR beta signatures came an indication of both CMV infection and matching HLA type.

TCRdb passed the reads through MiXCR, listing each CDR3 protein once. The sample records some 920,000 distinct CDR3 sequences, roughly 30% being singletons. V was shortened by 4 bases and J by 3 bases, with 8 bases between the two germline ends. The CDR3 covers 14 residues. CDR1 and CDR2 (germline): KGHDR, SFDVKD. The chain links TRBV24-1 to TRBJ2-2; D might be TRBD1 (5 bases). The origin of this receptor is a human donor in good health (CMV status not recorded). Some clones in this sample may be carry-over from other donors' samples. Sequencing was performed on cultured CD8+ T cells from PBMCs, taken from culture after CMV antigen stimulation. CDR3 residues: CATSEGADTGELFF. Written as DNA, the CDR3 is TGTGCCACCAGTGAAGGGGCCGACACCGGGGAGCTGTTTTTT.